This entry features one T cell receptor (beta chain) sequence. The data were produced by immunoSEQ multiplex PCR, yet TCRdb's version contains in-frame clones alone and is incomplete. The sample records 46,000 or so clones, about three quarters being singletons. The source of the sample is a study of PD-1 blockade in classical Hodgkin lymphoma. Across the whole study: Intravenous delivery of nivolumab at 3 mg/kg to patients occurred every 2 weeks.

Sample time point: cycle 4 day 1 (C4D1), after five to seven weeks of nivolumab. Each patient experienced a relapse that followed autologous stem cell transplantation, and brentuximab vedotin exposure varied. CDR1 is MNHEY and CDR2 is SVGAGI in the germline V gene. The CDR3 is made up of 15 amino acids. V gave up 7 bases and J gave up 1 base, with 16 bases separating them. The input for sequencing was peripheral blood mononuclear cells (PBMCs), taken before the fourth cycle of nivolumab. The chain joins TRBV6-5 to TRBJ1-1; possible D gene TRBD1, 5 bases. The TCR comes from a human donor with classical Hodgkin lymphoma. CDR3 nucleotide sequence: TGTGCCAGCATACGAGGGGTTACCCCGAACACTGAAGCTTTCTTT. Encoded protein: CASIRGVTPNTEAFF.